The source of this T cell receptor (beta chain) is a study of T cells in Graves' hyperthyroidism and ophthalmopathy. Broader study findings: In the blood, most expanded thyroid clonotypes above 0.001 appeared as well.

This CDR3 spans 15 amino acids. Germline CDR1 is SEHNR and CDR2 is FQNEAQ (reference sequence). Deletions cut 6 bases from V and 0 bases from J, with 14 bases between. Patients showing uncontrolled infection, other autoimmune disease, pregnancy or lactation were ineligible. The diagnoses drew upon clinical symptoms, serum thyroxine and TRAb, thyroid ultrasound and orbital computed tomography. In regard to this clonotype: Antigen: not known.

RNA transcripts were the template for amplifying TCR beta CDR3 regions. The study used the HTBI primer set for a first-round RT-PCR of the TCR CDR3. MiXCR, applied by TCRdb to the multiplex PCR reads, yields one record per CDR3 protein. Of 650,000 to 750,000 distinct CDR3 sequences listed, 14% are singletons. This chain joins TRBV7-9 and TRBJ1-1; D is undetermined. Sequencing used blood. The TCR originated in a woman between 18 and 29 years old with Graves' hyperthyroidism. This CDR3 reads CASSNMDGMNTEAFF. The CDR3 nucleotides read TGTGCCAGCAGTAATATGGACGGCATGAACACTGAAGCTTTCTTT.